A selection of T cell receptor beta chains follows, all from one sample in a study of shared clonotypes between healthy human individuals. Measured with immunoSEQ multiplex PCR; TCRdb has only the in-frame clones, and not every one. The data contain some 2,100,000 clones, approximately 94% of them singletons. Sequenced material: naive CD4+ T cells sorted from blood. The receptor source for this set is a man aged 18 to 35 in good health. The CDR3 runs from the conserved cysteine through the conserved F or W. Each record gives: V gene, clone size, J gene, D gene, CDR3 protein, CDR3 DNA. The D gene is left open where the match is weak. Clone size, where shown, is once, few, many, or a class for clones that have expanded.

TRBV7-8	NA	TRBJ1-1	NA	CASSPRSTNTEAFF	TGTGCCAGCAGCCCAAGGAGCACAAACACTGAAGCTTTCTTT
TRBV10-3	NA	TRBJ2-5	NA	CAIGDSQETQYF	TGTGCCATCGGGGACTCCCAAGAGACCCAGTACTTC
TRBV7-8	NA	TRBJ2-1	NA	CASSLSNEQFF	TGTGCCAGCAGCTTATCCAATGAGCAGTTCTTC
TRBV6-1	NA	TRBJ1-2	TRBD1	CASSEGDRGYGYTF	TGTGCCAGCAGTGAAGGGGACAGGGGCTATGGCTACACCTTC
TRBV4-3	NA	TRBJ2-1	NA	CASSQVGSHNEQFF	TGCGCCAGCAGCCAAGTGGGCAGTCACAATGAGCAGTTCTTC
TRBV5-6	NA	TRBJ1-1	NA	CASSLLKGNTEAFF	TGTGCCAGCAGCTTGCTCAAGGGGAACACTGAAGCTTTCTTT
TRBV2	few	TRBJ1-6	TRBD1	CASSARDRAYSPLHF	TGTGCCAGCAGTGCCCGGGACAGGGCGTATTCACCCCTCCACTTT
TRBV28	NA	TRBJ1-2	TRBD1	CASSPRDRVRDNYGYTF	TGTGCCAGCAGTCCCCGGGACAGGGTGAGGGATAACTATGGCTACACCTTC
TRBV5-1	NA	TRBJ1-5	NA	CASSLDGNSNQPQHF	TGCGCCAGCAGCTTGGACGGCAATAGCAATCAGCCCCAGCATTTT
TRBV5-6	NA	TRBJ2-1	TRBD1	CASSLQGGAYNEQFF	TGTGCCAGCAGCTTGCAAGGGGGCGCATACAATGAGCAGTTCTTC
TRBV13	NA	TRBJ2-1	NA	CASSFARQRSYNEQFF	TGTGCCAGCAGCTTCGCCCGACAGCGCTCCTACAATGAGCAGTTCTTC
TRBV2	NA	TRBJ2-1	NA	CASSGMSGRDEQFF	TGTGCCAGCAGTGGTATGTCAGGGCGGGATGAGCAGTTCTTC
TRBV7-2	NA	TRBJ1-4	NA	CASSFIGGITNEKLFF	TGTGCCAGCAGCTTCATAGGAGGGATAACTAATGAAAAACTGTTTTTT
TRBV7-3	NA	TRBJ2-1	TRBD2	CASSPGLAALNEQFF	TGTGCCAGCAGCCCAGGACTAGCGGCGTTGAATGAGCAGTTCTTC
TRBV5-4	NA	TRBJ2-2	NA	CASSFGRADTGELFF	TGTGCCAGCAGCTTCGGAAGGGCAGACACCGGGGAGCTGTTTTTT
TRBV4-3	NA	TRBJ1-2	NA	CASSQAPTANYGYTF	TGCGCCAGCAGCCAAGCCCCGACGGCTAACTATGGCTACACCTTC
TRBV5-1	NA	TRBJ1-1	TRBD1	CASSLEQGARGTEAFF	TGCGCCAGCAGCTTGGAACAGGGGGCGCGGGGGACTGAAGCTTTCTTT
TRBV4-2	NA	TRBJ2-5	NA	CASSQDSGFQETQYF	TGTGCCAGCAGCCAAGATTCGGGGTTCCAAGAGACCCAGTACTTC
TRBV6-1	NA	TRBJ2-7	NA	CASSDRPGEYF	TGTGCCAGCAGTGATCGGCCGGGCGAGTACTTC
TRBV18	NA	TRBJ1-1	NA	CASSPMEWNTEAFF	TGTGCCAGCTCACCAATGGAATGGAACACTGAAGCTTTCTTT
TRBV27	NA	TRBJ2-5	TRBD2	CASSFKSLAGEGDLQETQYF	TGTGCCAGCAGTTTCAAGTCACTAGCGGGAGAGGGGGACCTTCAAGAGACCCAGTACTTC
TRBV30	NA	TRBJ1-1	NA	CAWSSTPNTEAFF	TGTGCCTGGAGTTCGACACCGAACACTGAAGCTTTCTTT
TRBV15	NA	TRBJ2-2	TRBD1	CATSSGTGYPNTGELFF	TGTGCCACCAGCAGCGGGACAGGATATCCGAACACCGGGGAGCTGTTTTTT
TRBV9	NA	TRBJ2-5	NA	CASRSSGQETQYF	TGTGCCAGCAGGAGTAGCGGACAAGAGACCCAGTACTTC
TRBV28	NA	TRBJ1-5	NA	CASSWVWSGGSNQPQHF	TGTGCCAGCAGTTGGGTTTGGTCGGGGGGTAGCAATCAGCCCCAGCATTTT
TRBV30	NA	TRBJ2-7	TRBD1	CAWSEDRVGEQYF	TGTGCCTGGAGTGAGGACAGGGTTGGGGAGCAGTACTTC
TRBV15	NA	TRBJ2-2	NA	CATSSRDGLNTGELFF	TGTGCCACCAGCAGTCGGGACGGGTTGAACACCGGGGAGCTGTTTTTT
TRBV19	NA	TRBJ2-7	NA	CASSTDREGEQYF	TGTGCCAGTAGTACGGACAGGGAGGGGGAGCAGTACTTC
TRBV6-5	NA	TRBJ2-1	TRBD2	CASSYLAGGSYNEQFF	TGTGCCAGCAGTTACTTAGCGGGAGGGTCTTACAATGAGCAGTTCTTC
TRBV4-3	NA	TRBJ2-2	NA	CASSQGGSTGELFF	TGCGCCAGCAGCCAAGGAGGGAGCACCGGGGAGCTGTTTTTT
TRBV6-6	NA	TRBJ2-7	TRBD2	CASTFSGSSYEQYF	TGTGCCAGCACCTTTAGCGGGTCGTCCTACGAGCAGTACTTC
TRBV7-2	NA	TRBJ1-2	NA	CASGSRVGVVNYGYTF	TGTGCCAGCGGTTCAAGGGTAGGAGTCGTTAACTATGGCTACACCTTC
TRBV6-5	NA	TRBJ1-2	TRBD1	CASSYSGTGVYGYTF	TGTGCCAGCAGTTACTCGGGGACAGGGGTCTATGGCTACACCTTC
TRBV6-4	once	TRBJ2-1	TRBD2	CASSDGPSGPSLFF	TGTGCCAGCAGTGACGGGCCTAGCGGGCCCTCCTTGTTCTTC
TRBV2	NA	TRBJ2-2	TRBD1	CASSEGRGRGTGELFF	TGTGCCAGCAGTGAAGGCAGGGGGCGCGGCACCGGGGAGCTGTTTTTT
TRBV5-6	NA	TRBJ1-2	NA	CASSPGNYGYTF	TGTGCCAGCAGCCCCGGTAACTATGGCTACACCTTC
TRBV6-1	NA	TRBJ1-5	NA	CASSEFSNQPQHF	TGTGCCAGCAGTGAGTTTAGCAATCAGCCCCAGCATTTT
TRBV10-3	NA	TRBJ1-2	NA	CAISFEGAGYTF	TGTGCCATTTCCTTCGAGGGAGCGGGCTACACCTTC
TRBV7-2	NA	TRBJ2-1	TRBD2	CASSSTSVLGNEQFF	TGTGCCAGCAGCTCCACTAGCGTGTTGGGCAATGAGCAGTTCTTC
TRBV20-1	NA	TRBJ1-2	NA	CSAPTPVGYTF	TGCAGTGCGCCAACCCCAGTGGGCTACACCTTC
TRBV30	NA	TRBJ2-7	TRBD1	CAWASDRGSYEQYF	TGTGCCTGGGCTTCGGACAGGGGCTCCTACGAGCAGTACTTC
TRBV4-1	once	TRBJ2-7	TRBD1	CASSQWISGTGTYEQYF	TGCGCCAGCAGCCAGTGGATTTCCGGGACAGGAACCTACGAGCAGTACTTC
TRBV29-1	NA	TRBJ1-1	NA	CSVRDNSEAFF	TGCAGCGTGCGGGATAACTCTGAAGCTTTCTTT
TRBV6-6	once	TRBJ1-1	TRBD1	CASSVRQGTNTEAFF	TGTGCCAGCAGTGTAAGACAGGGGACGAACACTGAAGCTTTCTTT
TRBV30	NA	TRBJ2-5	NA	CAWSVLQTQYF	TGTGCCTGGAGTGTACTCCAGACCCAGTACTTC
TRBV7-2	once	TRBJ2-2	TRBD2	CASSYISGIQTGELFF	TGTGCCAGCAGCTACATTAGCGGGATACAAACCGGGGAGCTGTTTTTT
TRBV11-2	NA	TRBJ2-7	NA	CASSLGFQISLYEQYF	TGTGCCAGCAGCTTAGGGTTTCAAATTTCCCTCTACGAGCAGTACTTC
TRBV25-1	once	TRBJ2-1	NA	CASRAGLNPEQFF	TGTGCCAGCAGGGCGGGACTCAACCCTGAGCAGTTCTTC